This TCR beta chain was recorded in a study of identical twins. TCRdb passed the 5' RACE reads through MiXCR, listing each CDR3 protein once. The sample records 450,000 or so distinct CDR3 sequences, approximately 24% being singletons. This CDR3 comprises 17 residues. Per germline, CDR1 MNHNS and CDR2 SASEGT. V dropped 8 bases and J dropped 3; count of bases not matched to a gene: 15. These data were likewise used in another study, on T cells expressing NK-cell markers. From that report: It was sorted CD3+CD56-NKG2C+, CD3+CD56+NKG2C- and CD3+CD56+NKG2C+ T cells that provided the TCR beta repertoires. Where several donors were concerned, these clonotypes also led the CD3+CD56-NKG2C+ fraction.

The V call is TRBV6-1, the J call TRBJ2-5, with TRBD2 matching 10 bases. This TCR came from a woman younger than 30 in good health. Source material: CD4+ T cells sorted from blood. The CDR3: CASAPVPPGLAKETQYF. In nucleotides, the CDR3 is TGTGCCAGCGCGCCCGTACCACCGGGACTAGCGAAAGAGACCCAGTACTTC.